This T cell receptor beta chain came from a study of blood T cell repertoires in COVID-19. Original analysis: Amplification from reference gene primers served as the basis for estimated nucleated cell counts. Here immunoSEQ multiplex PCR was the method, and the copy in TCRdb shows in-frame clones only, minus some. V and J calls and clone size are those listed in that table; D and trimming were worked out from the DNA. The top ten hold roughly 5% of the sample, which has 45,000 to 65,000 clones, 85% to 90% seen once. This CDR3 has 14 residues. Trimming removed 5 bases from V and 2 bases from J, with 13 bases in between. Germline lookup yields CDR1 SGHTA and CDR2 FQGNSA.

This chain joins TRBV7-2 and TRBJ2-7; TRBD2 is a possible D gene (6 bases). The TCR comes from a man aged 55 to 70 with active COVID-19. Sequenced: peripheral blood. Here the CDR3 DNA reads TGTGCCAGCAGCCCCAGTGGGGGGACCTACGAGCAGTACTTC. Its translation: CASSPSGGTYEQYF.